This T cell receptor beta chain was observed in a study of graft-versus-host responses after intestinal transplantation. In the study overall: Recipients received multivisceral, liver-intestinal, or isolated intestinal transplants. Tacrolimus plus steroids were given to all recipients for approximately three years, preceded by anti-thymocyte globulin induction. Study-level results: Individuals who had graft-donor T cell macrochimerism had allografts that showed high graft-versus-host to host-versus-graft clonal ratios.

Details on this clone: What it recognizes is unknown.

Generated by immunoSEQ multiplex PCR, the TCRdb table keeps only in-frame clones and is missing some. The sample includes 23,000 or so clones, 90% to 95% of them seen just once. The TCR was taken from a human patient who received an intestinal transplant, so some T cells may come from the graft donor. The specimen comprised PBMCs, sampled 30 days after intestinal transplant.

CDR3 sequence: CASSPTGEQETQYF. In nucleotides, the CDR3 is TGTGCCAGCAGCCCGACCGGGGAACAAGAGACCCAGTACTTC. The rearrangement uses TRBV11-2 and TRBJ2-5; a possible D gene is TRBD2 (5 bases). This CDR3 is 14 amino acids long. Per the germline V gene, CDR1 is SGHAT and CDR2 is FQNNGV. V was trimmed by 5 bases and J by 2 bases, leaving 12 bases between them. The full variable domain, in which reference TRBV11-2 and TRBJ2-5 provide the parts outside the CDR3, is EAGVAQSPRYKIIEKRQSVAFWCNPISGHATLYWYQQILGQGPKLLIQFQNNGVVDDSQLPKDRFSAERLKGVDSTLKIQPAKLEDSAVYLCASSPTGEQETQYFGPGTRLLVL.